This T cell receptor beta chain originates from a study of T-cell reconstitution after alpha-beta-depleted transplantation in children. To note about this clonotype: The antigen remains unidentified.

CDR1 and CDR2 (germline): LGHDT, YNNKEL (reference sequence). Trimming at V came to 5 bases and at J to 4 bases, leaving 13 bases not matched to a gene. This CDR3 contains 17 residues. Unique molecular identifiers featured in how the TCRbeta library was prepared. MiXCR, applied by TCRdb to the PCR reads, yields one record per CDR3 protein. Here the sample spans 250,000 to 400,000 distinct CDR3 sequences, roughly 21% being singletons. Findings and limits, study-wide: Roughly two months post-transplant, alpha-beta T cells reportedly originated from several hundred graft clones that had expanded. One year after transplant, T-cell counts and diversity came mostly from newly produced T cells. Surviving recipient T cells and thymic progenitors underlay high day-60 TCRbeta diversity in some patients.

The origin of this receptor is a male patient younger than 18 who had a stem cell transplant for acute lymphoblastic leukemia, so the T cells may come from the graft donor. Sequencing was performed on PBMCs, mostly from graft donor cells, taken 180 days after TCRalphabeta/CD19-depleted stem cell transplant. The chain joins TRBV3-1 to TRBJ2-3; the match to TRBD2 covers 9 bases. CDR3 DNA: TGTGCCAGCAGCTCCTACATAGCGGGAGAGGGAGCAGATACGCAGTATTTT. This codes for CASSSYIAGEGADTQYF.